This T cell receptor (beta chain) was sequenced during a study of OX40 agonist ivuxolimab in advanced cancers. Background on the study: Recorded diagnoses for dose-escalation patients were hepatocellular carcinoma, melanoma, renal cell or head and neck cancer. Findings and caveats of the study: The expanded peripheral T cells' antigen specificity was not determined.

Sequencing was performed with immunoSEQ multiplex PCR; in TCRdb, only in-frame clones are kept and a portion is missing. This sample has roughly 27,000 clones, with roughly 85% found just once. About this clone itself: As yet, its antigen is unknown.

Per germline, CDR1 SGHAT and CDR2 FQNNGV. Between the trimmed V and J ends, which lost 1 base and 4 bases, there was a span of 10 bases. The CDR3 length is 14 residues. Blood samples were obtained at baseline, cycle 4 day 1, and cycle 7 day 1. The source material was CD4+ or CD8+ T cells sorted from blood, sampled in a trial of the OX40 agonist ivuxolimab. The sequence was collected from an adult with an advanced solid tumor such as melanoma, head and neck, liver or kidney cancer. The rearrangement joins TRBV11-2 to TRBJ1-1, with D possibly being TRBD1 (5 bases). CDR3 loop: CASSLGTRGTEAFF. Written as DNA, the CDR3 is TGTGCCAGCAGCTTAGGGACGAGGGGCACTGAAGCTTTCTTT.